Sequencing of this T cell receptor (beta chain) was carried out in a study of T cells after yellow fever vaccination. General study points: Most primary-vaccination clones reappeared after the booster (96% CD4, around 88% CD8).

Details on this clonotype: Its target is unknown.

V gave up 3 bases and J gave up 6 bases; unmatched junction bases: 8. The CDR3 covers 15 residues. TCRdb re-called the 5' RACE reads with MiXCR, one entry per CDR3 protein. The sample has some 260,000 distinct CDR3 sequences; around 5.2% are singletons. This chain uses TRBV12-3 or TRBV12-4 with TRBJ2-7; TRBD1 agrees at 10 bases. The source was CD4+ T cells sorted from PBMCs, collected on the day of the yellow fever booster vaccination. This clonotype was obtained from a man younger than 35 who received the YFV17D yellow fever vaccine. CDR3 sequence: CASSLFGTGVPEQYF. The CDR3 DNA is TGTGCCAGCAGTTTGTTTGGGACAGGGGTCCCCGAGCAGTACTTC.